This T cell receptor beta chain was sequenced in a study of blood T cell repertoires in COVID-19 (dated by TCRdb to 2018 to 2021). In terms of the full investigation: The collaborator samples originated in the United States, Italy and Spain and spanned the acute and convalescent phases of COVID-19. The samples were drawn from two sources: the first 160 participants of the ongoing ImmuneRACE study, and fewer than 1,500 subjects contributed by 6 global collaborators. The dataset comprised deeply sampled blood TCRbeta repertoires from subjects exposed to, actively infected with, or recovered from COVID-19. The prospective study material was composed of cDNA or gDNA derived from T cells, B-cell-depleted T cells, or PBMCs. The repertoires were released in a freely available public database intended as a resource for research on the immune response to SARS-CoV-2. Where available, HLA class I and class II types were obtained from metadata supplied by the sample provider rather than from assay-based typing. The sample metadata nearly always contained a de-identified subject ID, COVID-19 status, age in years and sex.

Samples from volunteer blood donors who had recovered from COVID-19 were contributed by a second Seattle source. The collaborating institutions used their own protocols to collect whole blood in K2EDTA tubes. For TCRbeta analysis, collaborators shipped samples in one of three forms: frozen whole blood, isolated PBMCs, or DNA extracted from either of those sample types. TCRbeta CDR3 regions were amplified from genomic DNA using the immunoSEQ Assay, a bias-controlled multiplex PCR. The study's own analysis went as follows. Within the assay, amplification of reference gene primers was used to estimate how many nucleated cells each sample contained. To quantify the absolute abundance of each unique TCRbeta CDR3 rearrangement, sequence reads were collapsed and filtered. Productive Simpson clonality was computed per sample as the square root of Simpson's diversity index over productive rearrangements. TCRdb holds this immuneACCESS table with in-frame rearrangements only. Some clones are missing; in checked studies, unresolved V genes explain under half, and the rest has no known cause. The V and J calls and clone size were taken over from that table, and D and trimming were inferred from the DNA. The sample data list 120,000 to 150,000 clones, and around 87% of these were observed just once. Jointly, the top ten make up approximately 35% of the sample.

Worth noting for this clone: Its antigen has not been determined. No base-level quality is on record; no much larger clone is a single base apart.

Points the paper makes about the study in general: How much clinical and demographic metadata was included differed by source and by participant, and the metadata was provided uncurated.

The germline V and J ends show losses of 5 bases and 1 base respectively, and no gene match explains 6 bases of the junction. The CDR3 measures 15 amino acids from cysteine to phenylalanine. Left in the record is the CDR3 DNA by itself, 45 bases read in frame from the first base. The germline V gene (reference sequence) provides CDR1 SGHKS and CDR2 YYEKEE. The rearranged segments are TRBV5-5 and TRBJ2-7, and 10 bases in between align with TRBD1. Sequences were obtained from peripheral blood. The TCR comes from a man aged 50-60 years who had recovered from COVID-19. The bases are TGTGCCAGCAGACAGGGACAGGGGAGGTCCTACGAGCAGTACTTC. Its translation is CASRQGQGRSYEQYF. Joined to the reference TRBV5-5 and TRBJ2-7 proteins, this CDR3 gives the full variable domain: DAGVTQSPTHLIKTRGQQVTLRCSPISGHKSVSWYQQVLGQGPQFIFQYYEKEERGRGNFPDRFSARQFPNYSSELNVNALLLGDSALYLCASRQGQGRSYEQYFGPGTRLTVT.